This T cell receptor (beta chain) was found in a study of cytomegalovirus exposure and HLA in healthy donors. The study, taken as a whole, reports: Data from an earlier analysis indicated that most TCR beta V segments were productive either about 87% or about 30% of the time. Later examination showed HLA-associated TCR beta chains had greater clonal expansion than equally common others.

The CDR3 is made up of 16 amino acids. Trimming removed 3 bases from V and 5 bases from J; junction bases left unmatched: 9. In germline, CDR1 is KGHSH, CDR2 LQKENI. The PCR had 60 Vbeta and 13 Jbeta primers. Using immunoSEQ multiplex PCR, the repertoire was profiled, and TCRdb retains in-frame clones only, with some absent. The sample records around 210,000 clones, around 75% being singletons. Comments on this clone: The antigen is not known.

This chain connects TRBV18 to TRBJ2-1; 8 bases are a match to TRBD1. The sequenced sample consisted of PBMCs. This clonotype originated in a male donor in good health and CMV-seropositive. CDR3 in DNA: TGTGCCAGCTCACCCCCAACCGGGACAGGAAACAATGAGCAGTTCTTC. It codes for CASSPPTGTGNNEQFF. Full variable domain (outside the CDR3, taken from reference TRBV18 and TRBJ2-1): NAGVMQNPRHLVRRRGQEARLRCSPMKGHSHVYWYRQLPEEGLKFMVYLQKENIIDESGMPKERFSAEFPKEGPSILRIQQVVRGDSAAYFCASSPPTGTGNNEQFFGPGTRLTVL.